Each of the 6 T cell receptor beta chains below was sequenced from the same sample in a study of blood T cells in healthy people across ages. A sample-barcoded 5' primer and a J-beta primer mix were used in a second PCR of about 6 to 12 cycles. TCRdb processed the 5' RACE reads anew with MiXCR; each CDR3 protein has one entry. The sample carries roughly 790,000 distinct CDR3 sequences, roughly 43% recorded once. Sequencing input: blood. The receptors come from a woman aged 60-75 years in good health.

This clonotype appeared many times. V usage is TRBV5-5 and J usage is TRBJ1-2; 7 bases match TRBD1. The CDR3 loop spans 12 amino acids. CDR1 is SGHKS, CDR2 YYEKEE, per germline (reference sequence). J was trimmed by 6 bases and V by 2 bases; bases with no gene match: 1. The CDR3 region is CASSFDRDGYTF. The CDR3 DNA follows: TGTGCCAGCAGCTTCGACAGGGATGGCTACACCTTC.

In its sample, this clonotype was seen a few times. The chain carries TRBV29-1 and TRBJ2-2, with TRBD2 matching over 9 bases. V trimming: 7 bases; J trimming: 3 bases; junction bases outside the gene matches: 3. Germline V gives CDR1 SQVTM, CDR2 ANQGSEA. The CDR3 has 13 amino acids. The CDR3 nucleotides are TGCAGCGGGACTAGCGTATACACCGGGGAGCTGTTTTTT. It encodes CSGTSVYTGELFF.

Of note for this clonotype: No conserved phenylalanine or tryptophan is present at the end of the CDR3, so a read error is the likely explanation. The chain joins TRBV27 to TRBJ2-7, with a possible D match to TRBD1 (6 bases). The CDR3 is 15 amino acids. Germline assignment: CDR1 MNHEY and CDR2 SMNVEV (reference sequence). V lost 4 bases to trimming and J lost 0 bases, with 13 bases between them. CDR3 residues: CASSSGTRNSYEQYS. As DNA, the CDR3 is TGTGCCAGCAGTTCAGGGACACGGAACTCCTACGAGCAGTACTCC.

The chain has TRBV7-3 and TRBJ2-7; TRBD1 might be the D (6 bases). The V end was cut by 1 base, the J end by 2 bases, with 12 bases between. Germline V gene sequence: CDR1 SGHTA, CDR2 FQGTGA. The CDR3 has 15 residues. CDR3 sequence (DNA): TGTGCCAGCAGCTTAAAGGGGACACGGCCCTACGAGCAGTACTTC. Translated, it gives CASSLKGTRPYEQYF.

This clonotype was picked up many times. The CDR3 DNA reads TGTGCCAGCAGCTTCCGCGGTAACTTGGACACTGAAGCTTTCTTT. It specifies CASSFRGNLDTEAFF. The chain has TRBV13 and TRBJ1-1; unclear D gene. This CDR3 has 15 residues. CDR1 PRHDT and CDR2 FYEKMQ come from the germline V gene (reference sequence). Trimming shortened V by 3 bases and J by 3 bases, and 14 bases separated the two germline ends.

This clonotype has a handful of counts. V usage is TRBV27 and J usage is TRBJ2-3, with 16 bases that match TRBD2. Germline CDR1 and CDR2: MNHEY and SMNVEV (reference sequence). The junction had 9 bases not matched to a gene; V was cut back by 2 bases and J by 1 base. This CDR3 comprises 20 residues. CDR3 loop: CASSLRAGTSGRARTDTQYF. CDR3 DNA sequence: TGTGCCAGCAGTTTACGGGCTGGGACTAGCGGGAGGGCCCGCACAGATACGCAGTATTTT.